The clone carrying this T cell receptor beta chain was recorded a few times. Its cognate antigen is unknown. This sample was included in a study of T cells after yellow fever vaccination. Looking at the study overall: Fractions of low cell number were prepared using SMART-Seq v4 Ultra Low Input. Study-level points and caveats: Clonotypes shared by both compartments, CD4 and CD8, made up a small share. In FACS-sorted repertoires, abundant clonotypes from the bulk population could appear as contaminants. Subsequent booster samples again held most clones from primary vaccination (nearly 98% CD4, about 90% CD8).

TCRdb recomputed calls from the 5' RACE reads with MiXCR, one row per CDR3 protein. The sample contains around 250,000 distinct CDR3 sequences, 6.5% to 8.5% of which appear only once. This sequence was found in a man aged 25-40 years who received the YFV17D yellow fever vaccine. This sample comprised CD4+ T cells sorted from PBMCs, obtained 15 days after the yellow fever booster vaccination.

Here the CDR3 DNA reads TGTGCCAGCAGTTATTCTGACACGATCCAAGAGACCCAGTACTTC. This gives the protein CASSYSDTIQETQYF. The chain carries TRBV6-2 or TRBV6-3 and TRBJ2-5; D unresolved. V was cut by 3 bases and J by 1 base, with 12 bases left in between. Looked up from germline, CDR1 is MNHEY and CDR2 is SVGEGT. This CDR3 comprises 15 residues.